This is a list of T cell receptor beta chains from one sample in a study of PD-L1 blockade in urothelial cancer. The table came from immunoSEQ multiplex PCR; TCRdb's copy has only in-frame clones and leaves some out. The sample carries about 70,000 clones, 80% to 85% recorded once. The specimen was PBMCs, collected around atezolizumab (anti-PD-L1) treatment. Receptor source: a man aged 65-85 years with urothelial cancer. Each CDR3 is given with its conserved first and last residue. A D gene is named only where the DNA matches it firmly. A clone size is listed for some rows: how often the clone was seen (once, few, many), or a class if it is expanded.

d_gene: -
j_gene: TRBJ1-3
abundance: -
v_gene: TRBV5-6
CDR3aa: CASSPDRNGNTIYF
CDR3nt: TGTGCCAGCAGCCCCGACAGGAACGGAAACACCATATATTTT

d_gene: -
j_gene: TRBJ2-5
abundance: -
v_gene: TRBV5-1
CDR3aa: CASSHNPGLLQETQYF
CDR3nt: TGCGCCAGCAGCCACAACCCGGGACTTTTACAAGAGACCCAGTACTTC

d_gene: TRBD2
j_gene: TRBJ2-1
abundance: -
v_gene: TRBV7-8
CDR3aa: CASSFMGLAFNEQFF
CDR3nt: TGTGCCAGCAGCTTTATGGGACTAGCATTCAATGAGCAGTTCTTC

d_gene: -
j_gene: TRBJ1-4
abundance: few
v_gene: TRBV6-5
CDR3aa: CASSEEGTNEKLFF
CDR3nt: TGTGCCAGCAGTGAAGAGGGAACTAATGAAAAACTGTTTTTT

d_gene: -
j_gene: TRBJ2-3
abundance: once
v_gene: TRBV7-9
CDR3aa: CASSTGMDTQYF
CDR3nt: TGTGCCAGCAGCACAGGGATGGATACGCAGTATTTT

d_gene: -
j_gene: TRBJ2-7
abundance: -
v_gene: TRBV27
CDR3aa: CASSLERGTFSYEQYF
CDR3nt: TGTGCCAGCAGTTTAGAACGAGGTACGTTCTCCTACGAGCAGTACTTC

d_gene: TRBD1
j_gene: TRBJ1-2
abundance: -
v_gene: TRBV7-9
CDR3aa: CASSPGGYGYTF
CDR3nt: TGTGCCAGCAGCCCAGGGGGCTATGGCTACACCTTC

d_gene: TRBD2
j_gene: TRBJ2-7
abundance: few
v_gene: TRBV5-1
CDR3aa: CASSLSSGPLEQYF
CDR3nt: TGCGCCAGCAGCTTATCTAGCGGGCCTCTGGAGCAGTACTTC

d_gene: TRBD2
j_gene: TRBJ2-1
abundance: -
v_gene: TRBV18
CDR3aa: CASSPPAGGSYNEQFF
CDR3nt: TGTGCCAGCTCACCACCAGCGGGAGGGTCCTACAATGAGCAGTTCTTC

d_gene: -
j_gene: TRBJ2-7
abundance: -
v_gene: TRBV7-8
CDR3aa: CASSLSSKSYEQYF
CDR3nt: TGTGCCAGCAGCTTAAGCTCTAAAAGCTACGAGCAGTACTTC

d_gene: -
j_gene: TRBJ2-7
abundance: -
v_gene: TRBV7-2
CDR3aa: CASSLGRVLLGTSEQYF
CDR3nt: TGTGCCAGCAGCTTAGGTCGTGTCCTTTTGGGGACTTCCGAGCAGTACTTC

d_gene: TRBD1
j_gene: TRBJ2-3
abundance: -
v_gene: TRBV11-2
CDR3aa: CASSPTGRDTQYF
CDR3nt: TGTGCCAGCAGCCCGACAGGGAGAGATACGCAGTATTTT

d_gene: TRBD1
j_gene: TRBJ2-7
abundance: -
v_gene: TRBV5-1
CDR3aa: CASSLLPGQSVYEQYF
CDR3nt: TGCGCCAGCAGCTTACTCCCGGGACAGTCTGTCTACGAGCAGTACTTC

d_gene: -
j_gene: TRBJ2-7
abundance: few
v_gene: TRBV28
CDR3aa: CASSLTQVSYEQYF
CDR3nt: TGTGCCAGCAGTTTAACACAGGTCTCCTACGAGCAGTACTTC

d_gene: TRBD1
j_gene: TRBJ1-4
abundance: few
v_gene: TRBV28
CDR3aa: CASSLRDSFEKLFF
CDR3nt: TGTGCCAGCAGTTTGAGGGACAGCTTTGAAAAACTGTTTTTT

d_gene: -
j_gene: TRBJ2-2
abundance: -
v_gene: TRBV4-1
CDR3aa: CASSQGTGLSTGELFF
CDR3nt: TGCGCCAGCAGCCAAGGGACGGGACTTAGCACCGGGGAGCTGTTTTTT

d_gene: TRBD2
j_gene: TRBJ2-1
abundance: -
v_gene: TRBV28
CDR3aa: CATCRTSGSGEQFF
CDR3nt: TGTGCCACTTGCCGGACTAGCGGGAGCGGTGAGCAGTTCTTC

d_gene: -
j_gene: TRBJ2-7
abundance: -
v_gene: TRBV5-1
CDR3aa: CASSSDNSYEQYF
CDR3nt: TGCGCCAGCAGCTCGGACAACTCCTACGAGCAGTACTTC

d_gene: -
j_gene: TRBJ2-1
abundance: -
v_gene: TRBV5-1
CDR3aa: CASSLSGVVNNEQFF
CDR3nt: TGCGCCAGCAGCTTGTCAGGGGTTGTCAACAATGAGCAGTTCTTC

d_gene: -
j_gene: TRBJ1-1
abundance: -
v_gene: TRBV29-1
CDR3aa: CSVDTGYTEAFF
CDR3nt: TGCAGCGTTGATACAGGGTACACTGAAGCTTTCTTT

d_gene: -
j_gene: TRBJ2-7
abundance: -
v_gene: TRBV28
CDR3aa: CASSLRRSYEQYF
CDR3nt: TGTGCCAGCAGTTTGCGTAGGAGCTACGAGCAGTACTTC

d_gene: TRBD1
j_gene: TRBJ1-1
abundance: -
v_gene: TRBV27
CDR3aa: CASSFVGQGRANEAFF
CDR3nt: TGTGCCAGCAGTTTTGTGGGACAGGGGAGGGCGAATGAAGCTTTCTTT

d_gene: -
j_gene: TRBJ2-3
abundance: -
v_gene: TRBV10-3
CDR3aa: CAISERTTGTDTQYF
CDR3nt: TGTGCCATCAGTGAGAGGACTACCGGCACAGATACGCAGTATTTT

d_gene: TRBD2
j_gene: TRBJ2-3
abundance: -
v_gene: TRBV27
CDR3aa: CASSLSGLAGANRAYTQYF
CDR3nt: TGTGCCAGCAGTTTATCAGGCCTAGCGGGAGCTAACAGGGCTTATACGCAGTATTTT

d_gene: -
j_gene: TRBJ1-1
abundance: -
v_gene: TRBV28
CDR3aa: CASSFERTEAFF
CDR3nt: TGTGCCAGCAGTTTCGAGCGCACTGAAGCTTTCTTT

d_gene: -
j_gene: TRBJ2-7
abundance: few
v_gene: TRBV28
CDR3aa: CASSPPDSSYEQYF
CDR3nt: TGTGCCAGCAGTCCCCCCGACAGCTCCTACGAGCAGTACTTC

d_gene: -
j_gene: TRBJ2-2
abundance: -
v_gene: TRBV15
CDR3aa: CATSGANTGELFF
CDR3nt: TGTGCCACCAGCGGAGCAAACACCGGGGAGCTGTTTTTT